This entry describes one T cell receptor (beta chain). Antigen specificity is unknown. The data derive from a study of cytomegalovirus exposure and HLA in healthy donors. General study findings and limits: Generally TCR sequences proved uncommon, though certain public TCRs appeared in numerous donors. The study recorded about 160 TCR beta chains that were cytomegalovirus-associated. A few of the chains that were CMV-associated were confirmed in vitro to be specific for CMV antigens.

From the 120-subject validation cohort, which was separate from the approximately 720-subject first cohort, the donors were drawn. The CDR3 runs 17 residues. V lost 4 bases and J lost 0, with 18 bases in between. In germline, CDR1 is SGHNT, CDR2 YYREEE (reference sequence). Here immunoSEQ multiplex PCR was the method, and the copy in TCRdb shows in-frame clones only, minus some. Among about 120,000 clones, about 82% were seen once, and the ten largest hold 4.5% to 6%. The sample consisted of PBMCs. This receptor was identified in a young man in good health and CMV-seronegative. The chain carries TRBV5-4 and TRBJ2-3; weak D call: TRBD2 (5 bases). For the CDR3, the DNA is TGTGCCAGCAGCCCGCGAGCGGAGATACCTAGCACAGATACGCAGTATTTT. It yields the protein CASSPRAEIPSTDTQYF. The entire variable domain, with the rest obtained from reference TRBV5-4 and TRBJ2-3, is as follows: ETGVTQSPTHLIKTRGQQVTLRCSSQSGHNTVSWYQQALGQGPQFIFQYYREEENGRGNFPPRFSGLQFPNYSSELNVNALELDDSALYLCASSPRAEIPSTDTQYFGPGTRLTVL.